These 27 T cell receptor beta chains came from one sample sequenced in a study of Ad26.COV2.S vaccination and SARS-CoV-2 variants. Method: immunoSEQ multiplex PCR; TCRdb's copy keeps in-frame clones and lacks some. Of about 350,000 clones in the sample, about 89% were seen once. Treatment indicated: roughly 18 received Ad26.COV2.S at low or high dose, single or two shots; 5 received placebo; per-sample allocation not given. On day 63 after the first injection, vaccine and placebo recipients gave samples. The starting material was peripheral blood, obtained in a trial of Ad26.COV2.S vaccine versus placebo. These receptors originate from a person aged 18-65 years who received the Ad26.COV2.S COVID-19 vaccine or a placebo.

A single count supports this clone. This sequence joins TRBV18 and TRBJ1-1; D ambiguous. V shed 6 bases and J shed 1 base, with 18 bases lying between them. CDR1 and CDR2 (germline): KGHSH, LQKENI. The CDR3 is 16 amino acids. The CDR3 DNA is TGTGCCAGCTCCGGATTTAAGGGTCCCTCGAACACTGAAGCTTTCTTT. This encodes CASSGFKGPSNTEAFF.

This clone was counted a few times. The gene calls are TRBV5-6 and TRBJ2-7; weak D call: TRBD2 (6 bases). CDR3 size: 16 residues. Germline V gene sequence: CDR1 SGHDT, CDR2 YYEEEE. V was shortened by 0 bases and J by 2 bases, with 15 bases between the two germline ends. DNA of the CDR3: TGTGCCAGCAGCTTGGCCCGGGACGGGAGAACCTACGAGCAGTACTTC. Amino acid sequence: CASSLARDGRTYEQYF.

Turning to this clone: This same CDR3 is encoded by further DNA sequences in the sample. The CDR3 DNA reads TGCGCCAGCAGCTTGGGAGGGGGACGCACAGATACGCAGTATTTT. It encodes CASSLGGGRTDTQYF. V is TRBV5-1 and J is TRBJ2-3; the D gene is possibly TRBD1 (6 bases). Germline V gives CDR1 SGHRS, CDR2 YFSETQ. The CDR3 length is 15 residues. V was shortened by 0 bases and J by 1 base, with 9 bases between the two germline ends. Variable domain in full (rest from reference TRBV5-1 and TRBJ2-3): KAGVTQTPRYLIKTRGQQVTLSCSPISGHRSVSWYQQTPGQGLQFLFEYFSETQRNKGNFPGRFSGRQFSNSRSEMNVSTLELGDSALYLCASSLGGGRTDTQYFGPGTRLTVL.

This chain uses TRBV6-2 or TRBV6-3 with TRBJ1-4; unclear D gene. The CDR3 runs to 14 residues. CDR1 and CDR2 from the germline V gene are MNHEY and SVGEGT. The V and J ends lost 5 bases and 4 bases respectively, with 11 bases between them. This chain's CDR3 is CASSPGEVNEKLFF. In DNA, the CDR3 is TGTGCCAGCAGTCCCGGGGAGGTTAATGAAAAACTGTTTTTT.

This sequence joins TRBV4-3 and TRBJ2-2; 8 bases agree with TRBD1. V was clipped by 0 bases and J by 2 bases; unmatched bases: 14. This CDR3 comprises 20 residues. The germline CDR1 and CDR2 sequences are LGHNA and YSLEER. The CDR3 region has the DNA TGCGCCAGCAGCCAAGATTACTCGCAGGGGGCCGGAATTAACACCGGGGAGCTGTTTTTT. Amino acids: CASSQDYSQGAGINTGELFF.

This clone was seen a handful of times. Other DNA sequences in this sample translate to the same CDR3. The rearrangement links TRBV11-2 to TRBJ2-7; no clear D gene. Between the trimmed V and J ends, which lost 0 bases and 5 bases, there was a span of 8 bases. Germline V gives CDR1 SGHAT, CDR2 FQNNGV. The CDR3 contains 13 residues. CDR3 coding DNA: TGTGCCAGCAGCTTAGATCGAGGCGACGAGCAGTACTTC. Protein sequence: CASSLDRGDEQYF.

This chain connects TRBV5-1 to TRBJ2-4; TRBD2 matches 7 bases. V shed 3 bases, J shed 6 bases, and the junction held 6 bases outside the gene matches. Germline CDR1 is SGHRS and CDR2 is YFSETQ. The CDR3 is 14 amino acids. CDR3 amino acids: CASSYYSGPNIQYF. The CDR3 region has the DNA TGCGCCAGCAGCTATTATAGCGGGCCAAACATTCAGTACTTC.

V gene TRBV7-2 combines with J gene TRBJ1-1; D uncertain. CDR1 is SGHTA and CDR2 is FQGNSA in the germline V gene. Trimming left V 0 bases short and J 0 bases short, with 2 bases between. This CDR3 has 13 residues. The CDR3 sequence is CASSLAMNTEAFF. CDR3 nucleotides: TGTGCCAGCAGCTTAGCTATGAACACTGAAGCTTTCTTT.

This clone is a singleton in its sample. The chain carries TRBV7-9 and TRBJ2-3; weak D call: TRBD2 (5 bases). The length of the CDR3 is 15 residues. CDR1 is SEHNR, CDR2 FQNEAQ, per germline (reference sequence). The ends were cut back, 2 bases at V and 2 bases at J, with 11 bases in the middle. CDR3 amino acids: CASSLIRGDTDTQYF. The CDR3 bases are TGTGCCAGCAGCTTAATCCGGGGAGACACAGATACGCAGTATTTT.

The chain combines TRBV11-3 with TRBJ2-5; 7 nucleotides line up with TRBD2. V lost 5 bases and J lost 5; bases outside the gene matches: 5. Germline CDR1 SGHNT, CDR2 YENEEA. This CDR3 has 13 amino acids. The CDR3 is CASSPGGRETQYF. The CDR3 DNA reads as TGTGCCAGCAGCCCGGGGGGTCGGGAGACCCAGTACTTC.

This sequence joins TRBV5-1 and TRBJ2-1; 9 bases are a match to TRBD1. With V trimmed by 4 bases and J by 7 bases, 12 bases remained unmatched. CDR3 length: 16 residues. The germline V gene encodes CDR1 SGHRS and CDR2 YFSETQ. Here the CDR3 DNA reads TGCGCCAGCAGCGTTTACAGGGGGCGAGGGGGAAATGAGCAGTTCTTC. It yields the protein CASSVYRGRGGNEQFF.

The V and J genes are TRBV7-2 and TRBJ2-1; D remains ambiguous. The CDR3 totals 12 residues. Germline CDR1 is SGHTA and CDR2 is FQGNSA. With 3 bases removed from V and 9 bases from J, the gap between germline ends came to 9 bases. The DNA of the CDR3 is TGTGCCAGCAGCTTTAGAACAAGTGAGCAGTTCTTC. Its translation is CASSFRTSEQFF.

This chain uses TRBV7-2 with TRBJ1-2; 9 bases are shared with TRBD1. There are 15 residues in the CDR3. CDR1 is SGHTA, CDR2 FQGNSA, per germline. The ends lost 3 bases at V and 6 bases at J; junction bases unmatched: 8. The CDR3 region is CASSFLGDRVNGYTF. The CDR3 DNA reads as TGTGCCAGCAGCTTCCTTGGGGACAGGGTTAATGGCTACACCTTC. The full variable domain, rest sourced from reference TRBV7-2 and TRBJ1-2, is GAGVSQSPSNKVTEKGKDVELRCDPISGHTALYWYRQSLGQGLEFLIYFQGNSAPDKSGLPSDRFSAERTGGSVSTLTIQRTQQEDSAVYLCASSFLGDRVNGYTFGSGTRLTVV.

The gene calls are TRBV28 and TRBJ2-1, with 10 positions matching TRBD2. The V gene's germline CDR1 is MDHEN and CDR2 SYDVKM. This CDR3 comprises 15 residues. V was clipped by 6 bases and J by 9 bases; unmatched bases: 11. CDR3 sequence: CASSRRASGRPEQFF. DNA for the CDR3: TGTGCCAGCAGCCGGCGGGCTAGCGGGAGACCTGAGCAGTTCTTC.

The chain couples TRBV11-3 to TRBJ2-3; no clear D gene. CDR1 is SGHNT and CDR2 is YENEEA in the germline V gene. Between the trimmed V and J ends, which lost 4 bases and 0 bases, there was a span of 8 bases. The CDR3 sequence is 14 residues long. CDR3: CASSSGRSTDTQYF. In DNA form, the CDR3 reads TGTGCCAGCAGCTCCGGACGGAGCACAGATACGCAGTATTTT.

The V and J genes are TRBV5-1 and TRBJ2-3; 7 bases fit TRBD2. Trimming at V came to 4 bases and at J to 3 bases, leaving 11 bases not matched to a gene. The V gene's germline CDR1 is SGHRS and CDR2 YFSETQ. CDR3 length: 16 amino acids. The CDR3 loop reads CASSNGAGAGTDTQYF. The CDR3 nucleotides are TGCGCCAGCAGCAATGGGGCGGGAGCGGGAACAGATACGCAGTATTTT.

The gene calls are TRBV28 and TRBJ2-3; TRBD2 matches 9 bases. This CDR3 contains 17 residues. V trimming: 3 bases; J trimming: 0 bases; junction bases outside the gene matches: 7. CDR1 is MDHEN, CDR2 SYDVKM, per germline. CDR3 DNA sequence: TGTGCCAGCAGTTTTGGGGCGGGAGGGCCCAGCACAGATACGCAGTATTTT. Translating gives CASSFGAGGPSTDTQYF.

Here the CDR3 reads CASSFPGQHNEQFF. CDR3 sequence (DNA): TGTGCCAGCAGCTTCCCGGGACAGCACAATGAGCAGTTCTTC. The chain joins TRBV5-5 to TRBJ2-1; 7 nucleotides agree with TRBD1. Germline loops: CDR1 SGHKS, CDR2 YYEKEE (reference sequence). This CDR3 comprises 14 residues. The V gene end was trimmed by 2 bases and the J gene end by 5 bases; junction bases not matched to a gene: 4.

V and J are TRBV5-1 and TRBJ2-7; 8 bases align to TRBD2. The V gene end was trimmed by 4 bases and the J gene end by 0 bases; junction bases not matched to a gene: 9. Per germline, CDR1 SGHRS and CDR2 YFSETQ. The CDR3 length is 16 residues. CDR3 residues: CASSAEVAGSSYEQYF. CDR3 bases: TGCGCCAGCAGCGCCGAAGTAGCGGGAAGCTCCTACGAGCAGTACTTC.

The chain employs TRBV28 and TRBJ2-6, with D unclear. The CDR3 sequence is 17 residues long. Trimming pared 4 bases from V and 0 bases from J, leaving 13 bases between. Germline CDR1 reads MDHEN; CDR2 reads SYDVKM. In nucleotides, the CDR3 is TGTGCCAGCAGTTCGCCCCATCCGAACTCTGGGGCCAACGTCCTGACTTTC. Translating gives CASSSPHPNSGANVLTF.

Of note for this clone: Other DNA sequences in the sample encode the same CDR3. The chain recombines TRBV5-1 with TRBJ2-7; TRBD2 matches at 8 bases. Unmatched junction bases numbered 4, after V lost 4 bases and J lost 1 base. Germline CDR1 is SGHRS and CDR2 is YFSETQ. This CDR3 has 14 residues. CDR3 nucleotide sequence: TGCGCCAGCAGCCGCACTAGCGGTTCCTACGAGCAGTACTTC. Its translation: CASSRTSGSYEQYF.

The chain combines TRBV29-1 with TRBJ1-1; a weak D match, TRBD1 (6 bases). Per germline, CDR1 SQVTM and CDR2 ANQGSEA. The CDR3 runs to 12 residues. V was trimmed by 0 bases and J by 4 bases, leaving 6 bases between them. DNA of the CDR3: TGCAGCGTTGAAGAAGGGGGCACTGAAGCTTTCTTT. Protein: CSVEEGGTEAFF.

The V call is TRBV7-9, the J call TRBJ1-4; 7 nucleotides line up with TRBD1. V dropped 0 bases and J dropped 0; count of bases not matched to a gene: 10. The CDR3 extends over 19 amino acids. Germline values: CDR1 SEHNR, CDR2 FQNEAQ (reference sequence). The CDR3 DNA reads TGTGCCAGCAGCTTAGCATCCGGGACAGTGATTGCAACTAATGAAAAACTGTTTTTT. As protein: CASSLASGTVIATNEKLFF.

The chain is built from TRBV18 and TRBJ2-1, with 7 positions matching TRBD2. The CDR3 is 14 residues long. With 0 bases clipped from V and 9 bases from J, the junction kept 5 bases outside the gene matches. Germline V lookup: CDR1 KGHSH, CDR2 LQKENI. This chain's CDR3 is CASSPPVGGGEQFF. The CDR3 DNA reads as TGTGCCAGCTCACCACCGGTTGGGGGGGGTGAGCAGTTCTTC.

The J gene is TRBJ1-2, the V gene TRBV10-1, with D unresolved. V lost 6 bases and J 4 bases, leaving 6 bases between the germline ends. The CDR3 totals 11 residues. Germline-derived CDR1 and CDR2 are WNHNN and SYGVQD (reference sequence). The CDR3, as DNA: TGCGCCAGCAGCGACCTCTATGGCTACACCTTC. Its protein product is CASSDLYGYTF.

The rearrangement links TRBV10-3 to TRBJ2-3, with D perhaps TRBD2 (5 bases). CDR3 length equals 16 residues. The germline gives CDR1 ENHRY, CDR2 SYGVKD. The V end was cut by 5 bases, the J end by 3 bases, with 18 bases between. CDR3 amino acids: CAISNLFSGGTDTQYF. The CDR3 DNA follows: TGTGCCATCAGTAATCTGTTCTCGGGCGGGACAGATACGCAGTATTTT.

CDR3 protein: CASSIRMGTEAFF. The CDR3 DNA reads as TGTGCCAGTAGTATTCGGATGGGCACTGAAGCTTTCTTT. The genes are TRBV19 and TRBJ1-1; no clear D gene. CDR3 size: 13 residues. Deletions cut 3 bases from V and 4 bases from J, with 9 bases between. Germline V gene sequence: CDR1 LNHDA, CDR2 SQIVND (reference sequence). The whole variable domain, remainder taken from reference TRBV19 and TRBJ1-1, is DGGITQSPKYLFRKEGQNVTLSCEQNLNHDAMYWYRQDPGQGLRLIYYSQIVNDFQKGDIAEGYSVSREKKESFPLTVTSAQKNPTAFYLCASSIRMGTEAFFGQGTRLTVV.